The present entry profiles one T cell receptor (beta chain) with its context. Germline V gives CDR1 SNHLY, CDR2 FYNNEI. Trimming cost V 6 bases and J 5 bases; bases outside gene matches: 3. The CDR3 covers 14 residues. These data come from a study of blood T cell repertoires in COVID-19. Clones were sequenced by immunoSEQ multiplex PCR, and TCRdb holds only the in-frame ones, with some missing. The profile shows about 180,000 clones, just over 85% of them singletons. This TCR derives from a man aged 50 to 60 with active or convalescent COVID-19. This chain links TRBV2 with TRBJ2-5, with TRBD2 identical over 13 bases. Sequenced input: peripheral blood. The CDR3 reads CASRGLAGMETQYF. In nucleotides, the CDR3 is TGTGCCAGCAGGGGACTAGCGGGGATGGAGACCCAGTACTTC.